The 29 T cell receptor beta chains in this list originate from one sample, sequenced in a study of blood T cell repertoires in COVID-19. Using immunoSEQ multiplex PCR, the repertoire was profiled, and TCRdb retains in-frame clones only, with some absent. There are about 260,000 clones in the sample; roughly nine tenths occur only once, and approximately 4% lies in the top ten. Sequencing used peripheral blood. All receptors derive from a man in his sixties who had recovered from COVID-19.

The chain has TRBV30 and TRBJ2-3; a possible D gene is TRBD1 (6 bases). This CDR3 has 13 residues. V was pared by 6 bases and J by 0 bases, with 10 bases between. Germline CDR1 is GTSNPN and CDR2 is SVGIG (reference sequence). CDR3 DNA: TGTGCCTGTTACAGGGAGAGCACAGATACGCAGTATTTT. This gives the protein CACYRESTDTQYF.

The CDR3 protein is CATSAGTGDGYTF. The CDR3 DNA reads TGTGCCACCAGTGCCGGGACAGGGGATGGCTACACCTTC. J is TRBJ1-2 and V is TRBV24-1; TRBD1 aligns across 10 bases. Germline CDR1 and CDR2: KGHDR and SFDVKD. The CDR3 sequence is 13 residues long. V shed 5 bases and J 6 bases; nucleotides not matched to a gene: 2.

V is TRBV5-1 and J is TRBJ2-5, with 11 bases fitting TRBD2. The CDR3 sequence is 16 residues long. Germline CDR1 reads SGHRS; CDR2 reads YFSETQ. The J segment lost 2 bases and the V segment lost 4 bases, leaving 7 bases of the junction unmatched. DNA of the CDR3: TGCGCCAGCAGCGCTGGGACTAGCGGACCTCAAGAGACCCAGTACTTC. This sequence encodes CASSAGTSGPQETQYF.

This clone was seen a handful of times. V gene TRBV29-1 combines with J gene TRBJ1-5; D perhaps matches TRBD1 (5 bases). The germline gives CDR1 SQVTM, CDR2 ANQGSEA. V was cut by 4 bases and J by 7 bases, with 14 bases left in between. This CDR3 region has 13 residues. CDR3: CSVVYPGMQPQHF. CDR3 nucleotides: TGCAGCGTTGTGTACCCAGGGATGCAGCCCCAGCATTTT.

This chain links TRBV5-1 with TRBJ1-5, with 7 bases matching TRBD1. V shed 5 bases and J 3 bases; nucleotides not matched to a gene: 8. In germline, CDR1 is SGHRS, CDR2 YFSETQ. The CDR3 has 15 amino acids. The CDR3 coding sequence is TGCGCCAGCAGAGACGGGGACAGCCCCAATCAGCCCCAGCATTTT. Its translation: CASRDGDSPNQPQHF.

V usage is TRBV14 and J usage is TRBJ2-5; tentatively, D is TRBD2 (5 bases). Germline V gene sequence: CDR1 SGHDN, CDR2 FVKESK. This CDR3 spans 15 amino acids. V lost 1 base to trimming and J lost 11 bases, with 20 bases between them. CDR3 DNA: TGTGCCAGCAGCCAAGGAGGGCCAAGAGGGATGGGACAGTACTTC. Translating it yields CASSQGGPRGMGQYF.

In this sample, this clone turned up once. The chain is built from TRBV4-2 and TRBJ2-7; D is perhaps TRBD1 (7 bases). CDR1 LGHNA and CDR2 YNFKEQ come from the germline V gene. Trimming left V 1 base short and J 5 bases short, with 9 bases between. The CDR3 length is 13 residues. CDR3 sequence (DNA): TGTGCCAGCAGCCAAGGCAGGGGGGACGAGCAGTACTTC. Translated, it gives CASSQGRGDEQYF.

The chain employs TRBV18 and TRBJ2-2; a weak D match, TRBD2 (6 bases). V lost 3 bases, J lost 1 base, and 12 bases lay in between. CDR3 length: 16 amino acids. Germline V gene lookup returns CDR1 KGHSH and CDR2 LQKENI. The CDR3 region has the DNA TGTGCCAGCTCACCTCCGGGACTCAGGAACACCGGGGAGCTGTTTTTT. It codes for CASSPPGLRNTGELFF.

This clone was recorded only once. The rearrangement joins TRBV7-6 to TRBJ2-1; D is perhaps TRBD1 (5 bases). Germline V gene lookup returns CDR1 SGHVS and CDR2 FNYEAQ. V lost 6 bases, J lost 5 bases, and 14 bases lay in between. The CDR3 loop spans 14 amino acids. DNA for the CDR3: TGTGCCAGCAGTCCGACCGACAGTCACAATGAGCAGTTCTTC. Translation: CASSPTDSHNEQFF.

V is TRBV19 and J is TRBJ1-2; no firm D call. The CDR3 consists of 13 residues. V lost 0 bases to trimming and J lost 4 bases, with 6 bases between them. CDR1 is LNHDA, CDR2 SQIVND, per germline (reference sequence). For the CDR3, the DNA is TGTGCCAGTAGTATAGAAACGGGCTATGGCTACACCTTC. It translates to CASSIETGYGYTF.

The rearrangement uses TRBV4-1 and TRBJ2-7; 13 bases are a match to TRBD2. J gave up 7 bases and V 3 bases, and 6 bases lay outside the gene matches. Germline V gene data show CDR1 as MGHRA and CDR2 as YSYEKL. The CDR3 consists of 15 residues. This CDR3 is CASSHEMGLAGEQYF. The CDR3 nucleotides read TGCGCCAGCAGCCACGAGATGGGACTAGCGGGAGAGCAGTACTTC.

The chain carries TRBV20-1 and TRBJ2-7; a possible D gene is TRBD1 (6 bases). Trimming left V 7 bases short and J 6 bases short, with 13 bases between. Germline V lookup: CDR1 DFQATT, CDR2 SNEGSKA (reference sequence). The CDR3 covers 11 residues. CDR3 DNA: TGCAGTGGCCAGGGGTCTGGCGAGCAGTACTTC. It is translated as CSGQGSGEQYF.

This sequence joins TRBV7-2 and TRBJ2-5, with D possibly being TRBD2 (6 bases). The CDR3 has 16 amino acids. Trimming removed 3 bases from V and 0 bases from J, with 14 bases in between. Germline V gene data show CDR1 as SGHTA and CDR2 as FQGNSA. CDR3: CASSFTGGVYQETQYF. CDR3 nucleotides: TGTGCCAGCAGCTTTACCGGGGGAGTGTACCAAGAGACCCAGTACTTC.

V and J are TRBV19 and TRBJ1-2, with 10 positions matching TRBD1. Losses at the gene ends were 3 bases for V and 5 bases for J; bases not matched to a gene: 3. This CDR3 comprises 14 residues. Germline loops: CDR1 LNHDA, CDR2 SQIVND (reference sequence). In DNA form, the CDR3 reads TGTGCCAGTAGTATGGACAGGGGGTTTTATGGCTACACCTTC. Protein sequence: CASSMDRGFYGYTF.

CDR3 in amino acids: CASSLAVAILDTQYF. CDR3 DNA sequence: TGCGCCAGCAGCTTGGCGGTTGCCATTTTGGATACGCAGTATTTT. J is TRBJ2-3 and V is TRBV5-1; D gene uncertain. Germline V gene sequence: CDR1 SGHRS, CDR2 YFSETQ. The CDR3 runs to 15 residues. The germline V and J ends were trimmed by 0 bases and 6 bases, with 14 bases remaining between them.

The CDR3 DNA is TGTGCCAGCAGCTATCCCCTCGGAGGTAGCACAGATACGCAGTATTTT. Its protein is CASSYPLGGSTDTQYF. The genes are TRBV11-2 and TRBJ2-3, with D possibly being TRBD2 (5 bases). Trimming cost V 4 bases and J 0 bases, with 14 bases left between them. The germline CDR1 and CDR2 sequences are SGHAT and FQNNGV. The CDR3 is made up of 16 amino acids.

This clone was seen a single time. The genes are TRBV4-2 and TRBJ2-7; no clear D gene. V was shortened by 5 bases and J by 3 bases, with 14 bases between the two germline ends. Per germline, CDR1 LGHNA and CDR2 YNFKEQ. The CDR3 has 14 residues. CDR3 amino acids: CASSRTWADYEQYF. The DNA of the CDR3 is TGTGCCAGCAGCAGAACGTGGGCAGACTACGAGCAGTACTTC.

This clone was observed a single time. The gene calls are TRBV10-2 and TRBJ1-2; TRBD1 agrees at 7 bases. This CDR3 spans 15 amino acids. The germline gives CDR1 WSHSY, CDR2 SAAADI. Trimming at V came to 0 bases and at J to 1 base, leaving 2 bases not matched to a gene. CDR3 sequence (DNA): TGCGCCAGCAGTGAGTCGGGACAGTTTAACTATGGCTACACCTTC. This gives the protein CASSESGQFNYGYTF.

This chain uses TRBV3-1 (or the pseudogene TRBV3-2) with TRBJ2-3; D gene uncertain. Germline lookup yields CDR1 LGHDT and CDR2 YNNKEL (reference sequence). This CDR3 region has 17 residues. V dropped 0 bases and J dropped 0 bases, with 13 bases sitting between them. This CDR3 reads CASSQDMERASTDTQYF. CDR3 in DNA: TGTGCCAGCAGCCAAGATATGGAAAGAGCGAGCACAGATACGCAGTATTTT.

This chain links TRBV6-2 or TRBV6-3 with TRBJ2-7; 8 nucleotides line up with TRBD1. The CDR3 sequence is 16 residues long. The junction had 10 bases not matched to a gene; V was cut back by 4 bases and J by 2 bases. Germline V lookup: CDR1 MNHEY, CDR2 SVGEGT. Here the CDR3 reads CASSSWDRSFAYEQYF. The CDR3 nucleotides read TGTGCCAGCAGTTCTTGGGACAGGTCGTTCGCCTACGAGCAGTACTTC.

The V gene is TRBV7-8, the J gene TRBJ1-6, with D perhaps TRBD1 (5 bases). The CDR3 has 18 amino acids. Germline CDR1 SGHVS, CDR2 FQNEAQ. Trimming pared 0 bases from V and 4 bases from J, leaving 16 bases between. The CDR3 loop is CASSLASRVVGYNSPLHF. The CDR3 nucleotides are TGTGCCAGCAGCTTAGCGAGCAGGGTTGTCGGGTATAATTCACCCCTCCACTTT.

This chain connects TRBV27 to TRBJ2-2; 16 positions match TRBD2. Germline lookup yields CDR1 MNHEY and CDR2 SMNVEV (reference sequence). Trimming at V came to 5 bases and at J to 7 bases, leaving 7 bases not matched to a gene. The CDR3 is made up of 17 amino acids. CDR3 DNA: TGTGCCAGCAGTCCGGGACTAGCGGGGGGGCCGGACGGGGAGCTGTTTTTT. Its translation: CASSPGLAGGPDGELFF.

The chain joins TRBV19 to TRBJ2-3; weak D call: TRBD2 (5 bases). The CDR3 consists of 14 residues. Trimming cost V 7 bases and J 2 bases, with 13 bases left between them. Germline V gene data show CDR1 as LNHDA and CDR2 as SQIVND (reference sequence). CDR3 region: CASTMDSYTDTQYF. The CDR3 region has the DNA TGTGCCAGTACCATGGACTCCTACACAGATACGCAGTATTTT.

This chain links TRBV7-2 with TRBJ1-1; the D is unclear. CDR3 length: 15 amino acids. Trimming shortened V by 2 bases and J by 0 bases, and 10 bases separated the two germline ends. CDR1 SGHTA and CDR2 FQGNSA come from the germline V gene. CDR3 nucleotides: TGTGCCAGCAGCTTATCGGGGATCATGAACACTGAAGCTTTCTTT. Its protein product is CASSLSGIMNTEAFF.

This chain links TRBV6-1 with TRBJ1-2; TRBD1 agrees at 7 bases. Per the germline V gene, CDR1 is MNHNS and CDR2 is SASEGT. The CDR3 contains 15 residues. The J segment lost 4 bases and the V segment lost 0 bases, leaving 5 bases of the junction unmatched. The CDR3 sequence is CASSEAGGASYGYTF. DNA of the CDR3: TGTGCCAGCAGTGAAGCAGGGGGCGCGAGCTATGGCTACACCTTC.

The chain links TRBV23-1 to TRBJ1-1; D is unresolved. TRBV23-1 is an open reading frame whose function is uncertain. This CDR3 spans 15 amino acids. Trimming took off 2 bases at V and 1 base at J, with 11 bases between the two ends. This CDR3 reads CASSQPRAGNTEAFF. For the CDR3, the DNA is TGCGCCAGCAGTCAACCCCGGGCGGGGAACACTGAAGCTTTCTTT.

This clone showed up just once. The rearrangement links TRBV19 to TRBJ1-1, with a tentative D call TRBD1 (6 bases). V was trimmed by 5 bases and J by 1 base, leaving 14 bases between them. This CDR3 contains 15 residues. Germline loops: CDR1 LNHDA, CDR2 SQIVND (reference sequence). This CDR3 is CASSSLAGANTEAFF. CDR3 DNA sequence: TGTGCCAGTAGTTCTCTAGCAGGGGCGAACACTGAAGCTTTCTTT.

The chain combines TRBV5-1 with TRBJ1-6, with a possible D match to TRBD1 (6 bases). V shed 1 base and J shed 7 bases, with 12 bases lying between them. The CDR3 is 15 residues long. Germline V CDR1 and CDR2: SGHRS, YFSETQ. CDR3 DNA sequence: TGCGCCAGCAGCTTGTGGTCAGGGGAAAATTCACCCCTCCACTTT. Translation gives CASSLWSGENSPLHF.

The J gene is TRBJ2-2, the V gene TRBV6-6; D remains ambiguous. With 0 bases removed from V and 4 bases from J, the gap between germline ends came to 9 bases. CDR1 MNHNY and CDR2 SVGAGI come from the germline V gene (reference sequence). This CDR3 spans 15 amino acids. The CDR3 region is CASSYSPRGTGELFF. The CDR3 DNA sequence: TGTGCCAGCAGTTACTCCCCTAGAGGCACCGGGGAGCTGTTTTTT.